The clone carrying this TCR beta chain was recorded a few times. Its antigen is as yet unknown. Amplified TCR beta CDR3 regions derived from RNA transcripts. A first-round RT-PCR of the TCR CDR3 used the HTBI primer set. TCRdb ran MiXCR on the multiplex PCR reads and lists one entry per CDR3 protein. The sample holds 300,000 to 350,000 distinct CDR3 sequences, 16% seen once. The data were obtained in a study of T cells in Graves' hyperthyroidism and ophthalmopathy. Background on the study: The authors collected peripheral blood at initial diagnosis, before any treatment.

Study outcomes and limitations: Using 13 V-J features, a model discriminated ophthalmopathy from stable hyperthyroidism. Most clonotypes that expanded in the thyroid above 0.001 also showed up in blood.

Fresh peripheral blood, roughly 10 ml, was the source of the PBMCs. This CDR3 is built from 13 residues. CDR1 and CDR2 from the germline V gene are SGHDN and FVKESK. Trimming pared 6 bases from V and 6 bases from J, leaving 13 bases between. Sequences were obtained from blood. The chain links TRBV14 to TRBJ2-3; D is unclear. The clonotype originates from a man under 40 with Graves' hyperthyroidism. CDR3 sequence: CASRGLGRDTQYF. Written as DNA, the CDR3 is TGTGCCAGCAGAGGCCTTGGTCGTGATACGCAGTATTTT.